The 10 T cell receptor beta chains below were found in one sample sequenced in a study of blood T cell repertoires in COVID-19. Clones were sequenced by immunoSEQ multiplex PCR, and TCRdb holds only the in-frame ones, with some missing. This sample yields 90,000 to 130,000 clones, of which approximately 82% are seen a single time; more than 3.5% belongs to the top ten. The sample comprised peripheral blood. The source of these receptors is a woman aged 70-85 years with acute or convalescent COVID-19.

The chain combines TRBV7-2 with TRBJ2-1, with TRBD2 identical over 11 bases. V dropped 3 bases and J dropped 10; count of bases not matched to a gene: 8. This CDR3 has 15 amino acids. From germline, CDR1 is SGHTA and CDR2 FQGNSA. This CDR3 reads CASSFFSGGAIEQFF. As DNA, the CDR3 is TGTGCCAGCAGCTTTTTTAGCGGGGGGGCTATAGAGCAGTTCTTC.

J is TRBJ1-2 and V is TRBV3-1 (or the pseudogene TRBV3-2); 8 nucleotides line up with TRBD1. This CDR3 region has 14 residues. The trim removed 6 bases at V and 3 bases at J, leaving 6 bases unmatched. The germline V gene encodes CDR1 LGHDT and CDR2 YNNKEL (reference sequence). CDR3: CASSRTGGYYGYTF. In DNA, the CDR3 is TGTGCCAGCAGTCGAACAGGGGGATACTATGGCTACACCTTC.

This clone was observed a handful of times. The rearrangement links TRBV7-2 to TRBJ2-3; maybe TRBD2 (5 bases). V lost 3 bases and J lost 4, with 8 bases in between. The germline V gene encodes CDR1 SGHTA and CDR2 FQGNSA. CDR3 length: 13 residues. The chain's CDR3 is CASSLLSADTQYF. DNA for the CDR3: TGTGCCAGCAGCTTGCTTAGCGCAGATACGCAGTATTTT.

The chain uses TRBV7-9 and TRBJ2-1, with D perhaps TRBD2 (7 bases). This CDR3 comprises 15 residues. CDR1 and CDR2 from the germline V gene are SEHNR and FQNEAQ (reference sequence). The germline V and J ends were trimmed by 5 bases and 4 bases, with 15 bases remaining between them. The CDR3 DNA reads as TGTGCCAGCAGCCCGCCGGGGGGCGGGTACAATGAGCAGTTCTTC. Its protein product is CASSPPGGGYNEQFF.

The chain employs TRBV18 and TRBJ1-1; D is uncertain. Trimming stripped 0 bases from V and 4 bases from J, with 3 bases between. This CDR3 is built from 12 residues. Germline lookup yields CDR1 KGHSH and CDR2 LQKENI. The CDR3 DNA reads TGTGCCAGCTCACCACCGGCCACTGAAGCTTTCTTT. This encodes CASSPPATEAFF.

This sequence joins TRBV27 and TRBJ2-5, with 9 bases identical to TRBD2. CDR1 and CDR2 from the germline V gene are MNHEY and SMNVEV (reference sequence). The CDR3 has 17 residues. Trimming took 4 bases from V and 5 from J; bases not matched to a gene: 14. CDR3 residues: CASSWASGVLSGETQYF. The CDR3 region has the DNA TGTGCCAGCAGTTGGGCTAGCGGGGTCCTCTCGGGGGAGACCCAGTACTTC.

The chain uses TRBV28 and TRBJ1-5; perhaps TRBD1 as D (5 bases). Trimming pared 2 bases from V and 5 bases from J, leaving 10 bases between. The CDR3 covers 14 residues. The germline gives CDR1 MDHEN, CDR2 SYDVKM. CDR3 sequence: CASSLGSGYQPQHF. DNA for the CDR3: TGTGCCAGCAGTTTAGGGTCAGGGTATCAGCCCCAGCATTTT.

The chain employs TRBV6-5 and TRBJ1-4; the match to TRBD1 covers 7 bases. V was pared by 6 bases and J by 6 bases, with 7 bases of the junction left unmatched. CDR3 length: 14 amino acids. Germline V gene sequence: CDR1 MNHEY, CDR2 SVGAGI. CDR3 nucleotides: TGTGCCAGCAGCCGGACAGGTGGGGATGAAAAACTGTTTTTT. It yields the protein CASSRTGGDEKLFF.

The rearrangement links TRBV11-2 to TRBJ2-1; the match to TRBD2 covers 15 bases. CDR3 length equals 15 residues. Germline CDR1 SGHAT, CDR2 FQNNGV. The trim removed 5 bases at V and 7 bases at J, leaving 3 bases unmatched. The CDR3 DNA reads TGTGCCAGCAGCCGGACTAGCGGGAGGGGAAATGAGCAGTTCTTC. Protein sequence: CASSRTSGRGNEQFF.

The chain links TRBV11-2 to TRBJ2-1; 9 positions agree with TRBD2. The CDR3 is 16 amino acids. Germline V gene sequence: CDR1 SGHAT, CDR2 FQNNGV. V shed 3 bases and J 6 bases; nucleotides not matched to a gene: 9. The CDR3 is CASSFLLAGEGNEQFF. The CDR3 bases are TGTGCCAGCAGCTTCCTCTTAGCGGGAGAAGGCAATGAGCAGTTCTTC.